This T cell receptor beta chain emerged from a study of cytomegalovirus exposure and HLA in healthy donors. Details on this clone: Its antigen is undetermined.

Germline lookup yields CDR1 SGHTA and CDR2 FQGNSA. Trimming pared 5 bases from V and 7 bases from J, leaving 12 bases between. The CDR3 length is 13 residues. Measured with immunoSEQ multiplex PCR; TCRdb has only the in-frame clones, and not every one. The table lists a few hundred thousand clones, 70% to 90% of them singletons. General observations from the study: Among the CMV-associated chains, a few were confirmed in vitro as specific for CMV antigens.

J is TRBJ1-5 and V is TRBV7-2; D is perhaps TRBD1 (5 bases). The source of this sequence is a young woman in good health and CMV-seronegative. Specimen: PBMCs. CDR3 amino acids: CASSRQGQQPQHF. In DNA, the CDR3 is TGTGCCAGCAGCCGCCAGGGCCAGCAGCCCCAGCATTTT. Looking up the rest from reference TRBV7-2 and TRBJ1-5 gives the full variable domain: GAGVSQSPSNKVTEKGKDVELRCDPISGHTALYWYRQSLGQGLEFLIYFQGNSAPDKSGLPSDRFSAERTGGSVSTLTIQRTQQEDSAVYLCASSRQGQQPQHFGDGTRLSIL.